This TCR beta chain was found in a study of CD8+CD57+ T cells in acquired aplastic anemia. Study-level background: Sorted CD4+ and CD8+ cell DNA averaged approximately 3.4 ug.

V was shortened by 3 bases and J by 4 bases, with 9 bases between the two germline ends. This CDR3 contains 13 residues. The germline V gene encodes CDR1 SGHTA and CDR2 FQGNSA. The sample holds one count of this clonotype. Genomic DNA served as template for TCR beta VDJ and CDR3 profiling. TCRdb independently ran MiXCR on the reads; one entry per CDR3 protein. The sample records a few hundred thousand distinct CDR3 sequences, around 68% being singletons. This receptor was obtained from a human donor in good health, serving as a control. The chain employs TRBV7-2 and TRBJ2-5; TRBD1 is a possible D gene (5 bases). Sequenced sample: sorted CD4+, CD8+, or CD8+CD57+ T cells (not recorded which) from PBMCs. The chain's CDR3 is CASSLWQGETQYF. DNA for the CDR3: TGTGCCAGCAGCTTGTGGCAGGGAGAGACCCAGTACTTC.